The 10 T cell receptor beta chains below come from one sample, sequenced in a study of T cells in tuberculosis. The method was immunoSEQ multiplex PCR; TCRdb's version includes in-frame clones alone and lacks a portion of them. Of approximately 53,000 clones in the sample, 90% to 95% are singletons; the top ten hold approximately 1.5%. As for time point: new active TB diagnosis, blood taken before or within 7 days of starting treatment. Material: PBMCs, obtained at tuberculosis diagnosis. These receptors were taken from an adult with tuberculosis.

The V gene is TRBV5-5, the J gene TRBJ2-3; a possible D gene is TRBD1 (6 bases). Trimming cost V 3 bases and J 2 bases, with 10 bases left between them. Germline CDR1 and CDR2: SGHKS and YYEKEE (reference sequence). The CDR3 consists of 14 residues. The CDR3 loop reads CASSSGVNTDTQYF. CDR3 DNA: TGTGCCAGCAGCTCAGGGGTCAACACAGATACGCAGTATTTT. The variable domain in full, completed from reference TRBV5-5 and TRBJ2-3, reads DAGVTQSPTHLIKTRGQQVTLRCSPISGHKSVSWYQQVLGQGPQFIFQYYEKEERGRGNFPDRFSARQFPNYSSELNVNALLLGDSALYLCASSSGVNTDTQYFGPGTRLTVL.

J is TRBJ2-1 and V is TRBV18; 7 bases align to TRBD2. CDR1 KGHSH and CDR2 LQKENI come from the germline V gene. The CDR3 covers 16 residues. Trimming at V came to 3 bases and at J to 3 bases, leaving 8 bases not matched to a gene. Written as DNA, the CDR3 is TGTGCCAGCTCACCCATGACTAGCCGTCTCTACAATGAGCAGTTCTTC. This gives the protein CASSPMTSRLYNEQFF.

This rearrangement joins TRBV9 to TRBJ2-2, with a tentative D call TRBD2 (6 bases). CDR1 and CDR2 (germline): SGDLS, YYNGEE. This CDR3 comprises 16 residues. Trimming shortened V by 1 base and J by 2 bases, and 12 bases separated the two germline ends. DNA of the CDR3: TGTGCCAGCAGCGTACTCCGGGACTCCAACACCGGGGAGCTGTTTTTT. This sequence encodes CASSVLRDSNTGELFF.

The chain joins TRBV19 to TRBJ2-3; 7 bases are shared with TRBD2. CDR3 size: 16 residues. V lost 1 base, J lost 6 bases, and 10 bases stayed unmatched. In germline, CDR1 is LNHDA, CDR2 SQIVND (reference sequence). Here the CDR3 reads CASSIGGGRSADTQYF. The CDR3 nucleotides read TGTGCCAGTAGTATAGGTGGCGGGAGATCGGCGGATACGCAGTATTTT.

The CDR3 DNA is TGTGCCAGCACTAAAGGACTAGCGGGAGGCACCGGGGAGCTGTTTTTT. It yields the protein CASTKGLAGGTGELFF. The rearrangement uses TRBV28 and TRBJ2-2; TRBD2 matches at 14 bases. The CDR3 is made up of 16 amino acids. V was pared by 7 bases and J by 4 bases, with 5 bases of the junction left unmatched. From germline, CDR1 is MDHEN and CDR2 SYDVKM. Looking up the rest from reference TRBV28 and TRBJ2-2 gives the full variable domain: DVKVTQSSRYLVKRTGEKVFLECVQDMDHENMFWYRQDPGLGLRLIYFSYDVKMKEKGDIPEGYSVSREKKERFSLILESASTNQTSMYLCASTKGLAGGTGELFFGEGSRLTVL.

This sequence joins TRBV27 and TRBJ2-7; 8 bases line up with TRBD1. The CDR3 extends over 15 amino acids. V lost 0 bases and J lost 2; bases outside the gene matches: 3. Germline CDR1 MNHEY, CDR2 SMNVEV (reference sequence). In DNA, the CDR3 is TGTGCCAGCAGTTTATCCCGACAGGGGACCTACGAGCAGTACTTC. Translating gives CASSLSRQGTYEQYF.

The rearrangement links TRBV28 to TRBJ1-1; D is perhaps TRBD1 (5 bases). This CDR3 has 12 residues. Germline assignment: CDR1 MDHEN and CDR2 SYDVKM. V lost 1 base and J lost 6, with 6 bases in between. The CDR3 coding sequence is TGTGCCAGCAGTTTATCGGGGGCTGAAGCTTTCTTT. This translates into CASSLSGAEAFF.

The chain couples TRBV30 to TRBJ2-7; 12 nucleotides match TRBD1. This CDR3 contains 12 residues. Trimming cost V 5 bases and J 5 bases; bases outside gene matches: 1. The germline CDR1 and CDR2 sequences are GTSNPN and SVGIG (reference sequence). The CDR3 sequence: CAWGTGGDEQYF. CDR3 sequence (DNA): TGTGCCTGGGGGACAGGGGGCGACGAGCAGTACTTC.

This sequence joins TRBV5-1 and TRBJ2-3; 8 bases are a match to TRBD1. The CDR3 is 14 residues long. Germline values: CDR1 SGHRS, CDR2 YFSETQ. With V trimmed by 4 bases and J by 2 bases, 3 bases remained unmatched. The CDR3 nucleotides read TGCGCCAGCAGCCGGGGACAGGACACAGATACGCAGTATTTT. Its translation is CASSRGQDTDTQYF.

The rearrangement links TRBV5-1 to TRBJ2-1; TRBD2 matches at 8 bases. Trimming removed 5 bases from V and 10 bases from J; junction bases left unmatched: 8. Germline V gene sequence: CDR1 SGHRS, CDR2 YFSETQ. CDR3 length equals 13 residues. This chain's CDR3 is CASRVLAGGEQFF. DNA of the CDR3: TGCGCCAGCAGGGTCCTAGCGGGCGGGGAGCAGTTCTTC.